This T cell receptor (beta chain) was recovered during a study of cytomegalovirus exposure and HLA in healthy donors. Study-level findings and limits: In an earlier analysis, about 87% or about 30%: the productive usage of most TCR beta V segments. HLA alleles were associated with around 17,000 TCR beta sequences in a later analysis at 0.05 false discovery rate.

This clone occurred once. What it recognizes is unknown. The study ran its PCR with 60 Vbeta and 13 Jbeta primers. Data came from immunoSEQ multiplex PCR; TCRdb stores just in-frame clones and leaves some out. The sample gives approximately 140,000 clones, over 75% of which show up once; roughly 1.9% is in the top ten. The CDR3 runs to 13 residues. CDR1 is SEHNR, CDR2 FQNEAQ, per germline (reference sequence). V gave up 4 bases and J gave up 5 bases, with 9 bases separating them. The chain recombines TRBV7-9 with TRBJ1-5; no definite D call. This TCR was recovered from a man aged 35 to 55 in good health and CMV-seronegative. The specimen was PBMCs. CDR3 in DNA: TGTGCCAGCAGCTCTTGGCCCGATCAGCCCCAGCATTTT. It encodes CASSSWPDQPQHF.